These 23 T cell receptor beta chains originate from one sample sequenced in a study of blood T cell repertoires in COVID-19. The data were produced by immunoSEQ multiplex PCR, yet TCRdb's version contains in-frame clones alone and is incomplete. The sample lists 400,000 or so clones, roughly 86% seen once, with more than 1.5% in the top ten. Sequences were obtained from PBMCs or T cells enriched from blood (not recorded which). The source of these receptors is a man aged 35-49 years in a cohort exposed to, infected with or recovered from COVID-19 (not recorded which).

The chain has TRBV11-3 and TRBJ2-3; TRBD1 might be the D (6 bases). The V end lost 4 bases, the J end lost 4 bases, and 12 bases lay between the germline ends. This CDR3 is 14 amino acids long. Looked up from germline, CDR1 is SGHNT and CDR2 is YENEEA. The CDR3 DNA reads as TGTGCCAGCAGCTCAGACCGACAGGCAGATACGCAGTATTTT. Amino acid sequence: CASSSDRQADTQYF.

The chain has TRBV28 and TRBJ1-5; D might be TRBD1 (5 bases). CDR3 length equals 17 residues. Germline CDR1 MDHEN, CDR2 SYDVKM. V was cut by 6 bases and J by 4 bases, with 22 bases left in between. Written as DNA, the CDR3 is TGTGCCAGCAGCCGACACGGGCTAAAAAGGGGTAATCAGCCCCAGCATTTT. This translates into CASSRHGLKRGNQPQHF.

This chain uses TRBV27 with TRBJ2-1, with TRBD1 matching 8 bases. CDR1 is MNHEY and CDR2 is SMNVEV in the germline V gene (reference sequence). The CDR3 covers 16 residues. J gave up 3 bases and V 4 bases, and 8 bases lay outside the gene matches. The CDR3 bases are TGTGCCAGCAGTTATTCAGGGGGCGCGGGCTACAATGAGCAGTTCTTC. Amino acid sequence: CASSYSGGAGYNEQFF.

V usage is TRBV29-1 and J usage is TRBJ2-1; 9 nucleotides agree with TRBD2. V was pared by 6 bases and J by 0 bases, with 3 bases of the junction left unmatched. The CDR3 length is 14 residues. The germline gives CDR1 SQVTM, CDR2 ANQGSEA. The CDR3 spells CSVVSGSSYNEQFF. DNA of the CDR3: TGCAGCGTGGTTAGCGGGAGCTCCTACAATGAGCAGTTCTTC.

The chain links TRBV4-1 to TRBJ1-2; TRBD1 aligns across 10 bases. Germline assignment: CDR1 MGHRA and CDR2 YSYEKL. The CDR3 runs to 16 residues. With 2 bases clipped from V and 8 bases from J, the junction kept 11 bases outside the gene matches. The CDR3 DNA sequence: TGCGCCAGCAGCCAAATACCGGGACAGGGGTTGAACGGCTACACCTTC. This sequence encodes CASSQIPGQGLNGYTF.

The chain uses TRBV6-5 and TRBJ2-1, with 8 bases identical to TRBD2. Losses at the gene ends were 7 bases for V and 2 bases for J; bases not matched to a gene: 4. Germline-derived CDR1 and CDR2 are MNHEY and SVGAGI. The length of the CDR3 is 14 residues. DNA for the CDR3: TGTGCCAGCAAACCGGGACTAGCCTACAATGAGCAGTTCTTC. Its protein is CASKPGLAYNEQFF.

V gene TRBV5-1 combines with J gene TRBJ1-6; 8 nucleotides align to TRBD1. Germline-derived CDR1 and CDR2 are SGHRS and YFSETQ. This CDR3 has 16 amino acids. V lost 4 bases and J lost 9; bases outside the gene matches: 12. The CDR3 protein is CASSIDRGMLASPLHF. The CDR3, as DNA: TGCGCCAGCAGCATAGACAGGGGAATGTTGGCTTCACCCCTCCACTTT.

This chain links TRBV28 with TRBJ2-7, with D tentatively TRBD2 (6 bases). This CDR3 is built from 15 residues. V was shortened by 5 bases and J by 8 bases, with 22 bases between the two germline ends. Germline CDR1 MDHEN, CDR2 SYDVKM. CDR3 region: CASSLLEPTRPKQYF. The CDR3, as DNA: TGTGCCAGCAGTCTACTAGAACCGACTAGACCTAAGCAGTACTTC. Full variable domain (outside the CDR3, taken from reference TRBV28 and TRBJ2-7): DVKVTQSSRYLVKRTGEKVFLECVQDMDHENMFWYRQDPGLGLRLIYFSYDVKMKEKGDIPEGYSVSREKKERFSLILESASTNQTSMYLCASSLLEPTRPKQYFGPGTRLTVT.

V is TRBV7-3 and J is TRBJ1-6, with TRBD1 as a possible D gene (5 bases). The CDR3 loop spans 15 amino acids. V lost 1 base, J lost 10 bases, and 14 bases lay in between. Germline assignment: CDR1 SGHTA and CDR2 FQGTGA. The CDR3 sequence: CASSLNTRKGSPLHF. As DNA, the CDR3 is TGTGCCAGCAGCTTAAACACAAGGAAGGGGTCACCCCTCCACTTT.

The V gene is TRBV4-1, the J gene TRBJ2-3; D gene ambiguous. Between the trimmed V and J ends, which lost 1 base and 3 bases, there was a span of 8 bases. CDR3 size: 14 residues. Per germline, CDR1 MGHRA and CDR2 YSYEKL. CDR3 region: CASSQVGKTDTQYF. The DNA for the CDR3 is TGCGCCAGCAGCCAAGTCGGTAAGACAGATACGCAGTATTTT.

V gene TRBV27 combines with J gene TRBJ1-4, with D possibly being TRBD1 (6 bases). The germline V gene has CDR1 MNHEY and CDR2 SMNVEV (reference sequence). Trimming took off 0 bases at V and 10 bases at J, with 18 bases between the two ends. There are 16 residues in the CDR3. The CDR3 sequence is CASSLSISGTFRKLFF. CDR3 DNA: TGTGCCAGCAGTTTATCGATTTCCGGGACATTCCGAAAACTGTTTTTT.

The CDR3 sequence is CATSDPGTGDGYTF. As DNA, the CDR3 is TGTGCCACCAGTGACCCGGGGACAGGGGATGGCTACACCTTC. The gene calls are TRBV24-1 and TRBJ1-2; 10 bases agree with TRBD1. This CDR3 region has 14 residues. CDR1 is KGHDR, CDR2 SFDVKD, per germline. The trim removed 4 bases at V and 6 bases at J, leaving 4 bases unmatched.

In nucleotides, the CDR3 is TGTGCCATCAGGGCCGGGAATAACTATGGCTACACCTTC. Protein: CAIRAGNNYGYTF. The rearrangement uses TRBV10-3 and TRBJ1-2; D is undetermined. V lost 6 bases, J lost 1 base, and 9 bases lay in between. The CDR3 covers 13 residues. CDR1 and CDR2 (germline): ENHRY, SYGVKD.

This chain links TRBV12-2 with TRBJ1-5; no DNA check was done on the table's D call, TRBD1. TRBV12-2 is marked as a pseudogene. CDR3 size: 15 residues. The CDR3 is CASRRRGTGNQPQHF. Here the CDR3 DNA reads TGTGCAAGTCGTCGCAGGGGAACTGGCAATCAGCCCCAGCATTTT.

V is TRBV21-1 and J is TRBJ2-7; the table's D call TRBD1 went unverified against the DNA. TRBV21-1 is given as a pseudogene. CDR3 length equals 11 residues. CDR3 protein: CATYRTYEQYF. The CDR3 region has the DNA TGTGCCACATACAGGACCTACGAGCAGTACTTC.

V is TRBV18 and J is TRBJ2-4, with D possibly TRBD1 on 6 matching bases. CDR1 and CDR2 from the germline V gene are KGHSH and LQKENI. The CDR3 has 15 amino acids. V was trimmed by 2 bases and J by 2 bases, leaving 10 bases between them. DNA of the CDR3: TGTGCCAGCTCACCAGGAGGACAGTCCAAAAACATTCAGTACTTC. Translation gives CASSPGGQSKNIQYF. The complete variable domain, with remaining parts taken from reference TRBV18 and TRBJ2-4, reads NAGVMQNPRHLVRRRGQEARLRCSPMKGHSHVYWYRQLPEEGLKFMVYLQKENIIDESGMPKERFSAEFPKEGPSILRIQQVVRGDSAAYFCASSPGGQSKNIQYFGAGTRLSVL.

The chain joins TRBV28 to TRBJ2-6; D remains unclear. The CDR3 extends over 14 amino acids. The V and J ends lost 10 bases and 0 bases respectively, with 10 bases between them. CDR1 and CDR2 (germline): MDHEN, SYDVKM. CDR3 in DNA: TGTGCCACCTCGACGGGCTCTGGGGCCAACGTCCTGACTTTC. As protein: CATSTGSGANVLTF.

This chain links TRBV7-9 with TRBJ1-5; 7 positions match TRBD1. The CDR3 consists of 15 residues. Germline values: CDR1 SEHNR, CDR2 FQNEAQ (reference sequence). V lost 6 bases and J lost 6; bases outside the gene matches: 11. CDR3 amino acids: CASSPYEGGVQPQHF. CDR3 nucleotides: TGTGCCAGCAGTCCATACGAAGGGGGCGTTCAGCCCCAGCATTTT.

About this clone: The sample holds other DNA sequences that translate to the same CDR3. This chain joins TRBV10-3 and TRBJ1-1; D gene unclear. Germline V gene sequence: CDR1 ENHRY, CDR2 SYGVKD. V lost 3 bases, J lost 0 bases, and 8 bases lay in between. There are 14 residues in the CDR3. As DNA, the CDR3 is TGTGCCATCAGTGAACGGGAAATGAACACTGAAGCTTTCTTT. Its translation: CAISEREMNTEAFF.

V is TRBV19 and J is TRBJ2-2; perhaps TRBD2 as D (6 bases). Germline assignment: CDR1 LNHDA and CDR2 SQIVND (reference sequence). V lost 4 bases and J lost 1, with 13 bases in between. CDR3 length: 16 amino acids. Here the CDR3 DNA reads TGTGCCAGTAGTACCGGGACTCTGTTGAACACCGGGGAGCTGTTTTTT. It translates to CASSTGTLLNTGELFF.

The chain recombines TRBV30 with TRBJ1-5; possible D gene TRBD1, 6 bases. Germline values: CDR1 GTSNPN, CDR2 SVGIG (reference sequence). V was pared by 5 bases and J by 0 bases, with 14 bases between. This CDR3 contains 15 residues. The CDR3 sequence is CAWDIGQHSNQPQHF. The CDR3 nucleotides are TGTGCCTGGGATATCGGACAGCATAGCAATCAGCCCCAGCATTTT.

CDR3 protein: CASSESREGDDNEQFF. CDR3 nucleotides: TGCGCCAGCAGTGAGTCAAGGGAGGGGGACGACAATGAGCAGTTCTTC. The chain recombines TRBV10-2 with TRBJ2-1; D perhaps matches TRBD2 (7 bases). The V gene's germline CDR1 is WSHSY and CDR2 SAAADI. Trimming took off 0 bases at V and 5 bases at J, with 14 bases between the two ends. This CDR3 has 16 residues.

The V call is TRBV5-1, the J call TRBJ2-2; 11 nucleotides agree with TRBD1. This CDR3 spans 17 amino acids. The trim removed 7 bases at V and 6 bases at J, leaving 14 bases unmatched. Looked up from germline, CDR1 is SGHRS and CDR2 is YFSETQ. CDR3 bases: TGCGCCAGCTCCTTGGGGTATGGACAGGGGGCAGCCGGGGAGCTGTTTTTT. The encoded protein is CASSLGYGQGAAGELFF. Based on the CDR3 plus reference TRBV5-1 and TRBJ2-2, the full variable domain is KAGVTQTPRYLIKTRGQQVTLSCSPISGHRSVSWYQQTPGQGLQFLFEYFSETQRNKGNFPGRFSGRQFSNSRSEMNVSTLELGDSALYLCASSLGYGQGAAGELFFGEGSRLTVL.